Listed below are T cell receptor beta chains from one sample, sequenced in a study of post-analysis software for immune sequencing data. TCRdb reprocessed the PCR reads with MiXCR, giving one entry per CDR3 protein. This table holds about 770,000 distinct CDR3 sequences, about 45% found once. Material for sequencing was blood. These receptors came from a girl under 18 with multiple sclerosis. Each CDR3 is given without its conserved first and last residue. Fields, in order: CDR3 protein, J gene, clone size, V gene. Not all rows give a size; the values are once, few, many and, for expanded clones, a class.

ASRITGQGAYNEQF TRBJ2-1 NA TRBV25-1
ATSSAGQGAQPQH TRBJ1-5 NA TRBV24-1
ASSYTGTGYLNTEAF TRBJ1-1 few TRBV6-5
ASSPTLGAETQETQY TRBJ2-5 NA TRBV6-2/TRBV6-3
SASSSGRDQETQY TRBJ2-5 few TRBV20-1
ASSPRLGAGYT TRBJ1-2 few TRBV14
SVQDRARYEQY TRBJ2-7 few TRBV29-1
ASSSLRAGGIAPNTGELF TRBJ2-2 NA TRBV7-9
ASSGYGQY TRBJ2-7 NA TRBV2
ASSVSPSGEPDYNEQF TRBJ2-1 NA TRBV6-1
ASSNRTSGRYNEQF TRBJ2-1 few TRBV7-9
ASSLGDSRRDEQF TRBJ2-1 few TRBV7-2
ASSLEGVVDDTQY TRBJ2-3 NA TRBV28
ASRDVTGRTGILPLYGYT TRBJ1-2 NA TRBV27
SAREGSSPLH TRBJ1-6 NA TRBV20-1
SARPSYSGSTYEQY TRBJ2-7 few TRBV20-1
ASGAVATQY NA NA TRBV27
SAKPGLAGGDNEQF TRBJ2-1 NA TRBV20-1
ASSDRGATYEQY TRBJ2-7 NA TRBV12-3/TRBV12-4
ASSRGQTDPGIWGEQY TRBJ2-7 many TRBV6-8
ASSRTANSPLH TRBJ1-6 NA TRBV7-6
AGSLSGQGGGEQF TRBJ2-1 NA TRBV7-2
SVPGTPLTDTQY TRBJ2-3 NA TRBV29-1
ASSVGDSGANVLT TRBJ2-6 NA TRBV9
ASSQDVGAREQY TRBJ2-7 few TRBV4-1
ASSASWGDYGYT TRBJ1-2 NA TRBV5-5
ASSFLSRDQPQH TRBJ1-5 NA TRBV28